This T cell receptor (beta chain) was observed in a study of cytomegalovirus exposure and HLA in healthy donors. As for this clone: Its antigen is still unknown. An end of the junction differs from the germline gene, which may be a read error.

Germline CDR1 reads SNHLY; CDR2 reads FYNNEI. The CDR3 totals 13 residues. PCR involved 60 Vbeta and 13 Jbeta primers. TCRdb's copy holds only in-frame clones and misses some; the assay was immunoSEQ multiplex PCR. This table holds under 150,000 clones, around 77% found once. Study findings and constraints: V- and J-gene trimming in TCR beta was tied to a missense DCLRE1C variant by an analysis performed later. In vitro checks showed that three CMV-associated chains really do target CMV antigens. TCR beta sequences numbering roughly 18,000 were associated with HLA alleles at 0.05 false discovery rate in a later analysis.

The sequenced sample was PBMCs. The clonotype comes from a man aged 25-40 years in good health and CMV-seronegative. V and J are TRBV2 and TRBJ1-5, with D unresolved. CDR3 DNA sequence: TGTGCCAGCAGTGAAATATGGGAGCAGCCCCAGAATTTT. Protein: CASSEIWEQPQNF.